These T cell receptor beta chains were read from a single sample in a study of blood T cell repertoires in COVID-19. Using immunoSEQ multiplex PCR, the repertoire was profiled, and TCRdb retains in-frame clones only, with some absent. The sample lists approximately 180,000 clones; around nine tenths were seen once. Sequenced: peripheral blood. The receptor source for this set is an older woman with COVID-19, enrolled during active disease. The CDR3 runs from the conserved cysteine through the conserved F or W. D genes are given only for firm matches. Expanded clones get a size class; other rows say once, few or many, or leave the size out.

TRBJ2-2 TRBD1 NA TRBV18 CASSPAGQGNTGELFF TGTGCCAGCTCACCAGCGGGACAGGGCAACACCGGGGAGCTGTTTTTT
TRBJ2-7 TRBD2 NA TRBV24-1 CATAGGLAGSYEQYF TGTGCCACCGCCGGGGGACTAGCGGGCTCCTACGAGCAGTACTTC
TRBJ1-5 TRBD1 NA TRBV3-1/TRBV3-2 CASSQGRGDQPQHF TGTGCCAGCAGCCAGGGCAGGGGGGACCAGCCCCAGCATTTT
TRBJ2-1 TRBD1 NA TRBV6-5 CASSYGGQDNEQFF TGTGCCAGCAGTTACGGTGGACAGGACAATGAGCAGTTCTTC
TRBJ1-2 NA NA TRBV10-3 CAISEAREETF TGTGCCATCAGTGAGGCCCGGGAAGAGACCTTC
TRBJ1-3 TRBD1 NA TRBV5-1 CASSSLTGNSGNTIYF TGCGCCAGCAGCTCGTTGACAGGGAACTCTGGAAACACCATATATTTT
TRBJ1-5 NA few TRBV28 CASSAKTQYSNQPQHF TGTGCCAGCAGTGCGAAGACACAGTATAGCAATCAGCCCCAGCATTTT
TRBJ2-1 NA NA TRBV28 CASSPHGQGGNEQFF TGTGCCAGCAGTCCCCATGGGCAGGGGGGTAATGAGCAGTTCTTC
TRBJ1-1 NA NA TRBV6-5 CASSRENTEAFF TGTGCCAGCAGTCGGGAGAACACTGAAGCTTTCTTT
TRBJ2-2 NA NA TRBV29-1 CSVTSQGPGELFF TGCAGCGTTACTAGCCAAGGTCCCGGGGAGCTGTTTTTT
TRBJ2-1 TRBD2 NA TRBV7-3 CASSPSGDSYNEQFF TGTGCCAGCAGCCCCAGCGGGGACTCCTACAATGAGCAGTTCTTC
TRBJ2-7 NA NA TRBV2 CASSRDIAYEQYF TGTGCCAGCAGTAGGGACATAGCCTACGAGCAGTACTTC
TRBJ2-7 NA NA TRBV7-2 CASSSITGSYEQYF TGTGCCAGCAGCTCTATAACAGGGTCCTACGAGCAGTACTTC
TRBJ1-6 TRBD1 NA TRBV7-3 CASSLGDRGAGSPLHF TGTGCCAGCAGCTTAGGGGACAGGGGAGCGGGTTCACCCCTCCACTTT
TRBJ2-7 NA NA TRBV7-9 CASSLLGGPSYEQYF TGTGCCAGCAGCTTATTAGGGGGTCCCTCCTACGAGCAGTACTTC
TRBJ1-5 NA few TRBV10-3 CAGGRDSNQPQHF TGTGCCGGAGGGAGAGATAGCAATCAGCCCCAGCATTTT
TRBJ2-5 TRBD2 NA TRBV7-3 CASSLLGTTMGTQYF TGTGCCAGCAGCTTACTAGGGACTACCATGGGGACCCAGTACTTC
TRBJ2-1 TRBD2 NA TRBV6-5 CASSYSIQAGNEQFF TGTGCCAGCAGTTACTCGATTCAAGCGGGGAATGAGCAGTTCTTC
TRBJ2-7 NA NA TRBV6-5 CASSTARGGHEQYF TGTGCCAGCAGTACTGCAAGGGGGGGCCACGAGCAGTACTTC
TRBJ2-3 NA NA TRBV5-4 CASSLQGLDTQYF TGTGCCAGCAGCTTGCAGGGGCTAGATACGCAGTATTTT
TRBJ1-1 TRBD1 NA TRBV30 CAWRGQGADTEAFF TGTGCCTGGAGAGGACAGGGGGCGGACACTGAAGCTTTCTTT
TRBJ1-5 NA NA TRBV12-3/TRBV12-4 CASGLRVSQPQHF TGTGCCAGCGGGCTCAGGGTGAGTCAGCCCCAGCATTTT
TRBJ2-7 NA NA TRBV9 CASSPLGSSSYEQYF TGTGCCAGCAGCCCCCTCGGGTCAAGCTCCTACGAGCAGTACTTC
TRBJ2-3 TRBD2 NA TRBV28 CASSLTSGRFYRTQYF TGTGCCAGCAGTCTTACTAGCGGGAGATTTTACCGGACCCAGTATTTT